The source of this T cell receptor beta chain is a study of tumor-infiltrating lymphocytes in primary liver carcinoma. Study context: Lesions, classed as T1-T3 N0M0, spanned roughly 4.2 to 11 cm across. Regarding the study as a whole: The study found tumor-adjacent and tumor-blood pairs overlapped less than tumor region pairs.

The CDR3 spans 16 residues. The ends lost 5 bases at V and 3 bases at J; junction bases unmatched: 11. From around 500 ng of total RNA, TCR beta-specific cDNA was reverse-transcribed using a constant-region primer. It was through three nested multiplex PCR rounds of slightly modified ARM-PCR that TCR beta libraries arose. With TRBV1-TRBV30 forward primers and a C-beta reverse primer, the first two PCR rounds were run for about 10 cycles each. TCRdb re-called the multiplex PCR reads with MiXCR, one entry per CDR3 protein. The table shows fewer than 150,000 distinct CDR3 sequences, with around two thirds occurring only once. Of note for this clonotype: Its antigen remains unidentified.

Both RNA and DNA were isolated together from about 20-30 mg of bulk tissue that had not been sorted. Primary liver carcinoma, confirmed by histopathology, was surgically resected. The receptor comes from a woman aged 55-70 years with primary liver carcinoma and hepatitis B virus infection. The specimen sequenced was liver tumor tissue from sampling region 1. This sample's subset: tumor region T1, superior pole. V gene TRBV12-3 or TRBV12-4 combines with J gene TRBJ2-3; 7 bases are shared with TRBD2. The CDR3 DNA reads TGTGCCAGCAGTCTTCAGCCGGAAGCGGGGACAGATACGCAGTATTTT. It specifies CASSLQPEAGTDTQYF.